The rows below give T cell receptor beta chains drawn from one sample of a study of blood T cell repertoires in COVID-19. The protocol was immunoSEQ multiplex PCR, while the TCRdb copy is restricted to in-frame clones and leaves out a portion. Among about 480,000 clones listed, about 88% were seen once. Sequencing used peripheral blood. The source of these receptors is a man between 18 and 29 years old with COVID-19, enrolled during active disease. The CDR3 runs from the conserved cysteine through the conserved F or W. The D gene is left open where the match is weak. A row's size may be missing; if present it is once, few, many or a size class.

TRBV4-1	TRBD2	TRBJ2-1	once	CASSQDSPLAGTYNEQFF	TGCGCCAGCAGCCAAGATTCCCCACTAGCGGGGACTTATAATGAGCAGTTCTTC
TRBV2	.	TRBJ2-1	once	CASSGLGPIELEFF	TGTGCCAGCAGTGGTTTGGGCCCGATCGAATTGGAGTTCTTC
TRBV5-4	.	TRBJ2-5	.	CASSLDRQETQYF	TGTGCCAGCAGCTTGGACAGACAAGAGACCCAGTACTTC
TRBV5-1	.	TRBJ1-1	.	CASSTARRDTEAFF	TGCGCCAGCAGCACAGCAAGGCGCGACACTGAAGCTTTCTTT
TRBV7-2	TRBD1	TRBJ2-7	once	CASSRDRGGEQYF	TGTGCCAGCAGCCGGGACAGGGGGGGCGAGCAGTACTTC
TRBV21-1	.	TRBJ1-2	.	CASKSKPRGNGYGYTF	TGTGCCAGCAAAAGCAAACCCCGGGGGAATGGCTATGGCTACACCTTC
TRBV29-1	TRBD1	TRBJ2-3	.	CSVPFTGVSTDTQYF	TGCAGCGTTCCCTTCACAGGGGTCAGCACAGATACGCAGTATTTT
TRBV30	TRBD1	TRBJ1-5	.	CAWRFTGQVNQPQHF	TGTGCCTGGAGGTTTACTGGACAGGTAAATCAGCCCCAGCATTTT
TRBV5-6	.	TRBJ2-6	.	CASSLRWALGSGANVLTF	TGTGCCAGCAGCTTACGCTGGGCCCTTGGGTCTGGGGCCAACGTCCTGACTTTC
TRBV5-1	TRBD2	TRBJ2-1	.	CASSAGLAGGRGSYNEQFF	TGCGCCAGCAGCGCAGGACTAGCGGGAGGGAGGGGTTCCTACAATGAGCAGTTCTTC
TRBV6-5	TRBD2	TRBJ2-7	.	CASSYSGLESDEQYF	TGTGCCAGCAGTTACTCCGGACTAGAATCAGACGAGCAGTACTTC
TRBV2	.	TRBJ1-2	.	CASERLKGQKHYGYTF	TGTGCCAGCGAACGTCTGAAGGGACAAAAGCACTATGGCTACACCTTC
TRBV18	.	TRBJ1-6	once	CASSPSGTYNSPLHF	TGTGCCAGCTCACCATCCGGGACTTATAATTCACCCCTCCACTTT
TRBV19	.	TRBJ2-1	.	CASSFPGSEQFF	TGTGCCAGTAGTTTTCCGGGGAGTGAGCAGTTCTTC
TRBV5-1	TRBD2	TRBJ2-7	.	CASSPRGGRMHEQYF	TGCGCCAGCAGCCCCCGGGGGGGACGCATGCACGAGCAGTACTTC
TRBV5-1	.	TRBJ2-1	.	CASSLWFDSDNEQFF	TGCGCCAGCAGCTTGTGGTTTGACTCGGACAATGAGCAGTTCTTC
TRBV29-1	TRBD1	TRBJ1-5	.	CSCTGDSNQPQHF	TGCAGCTGTACAGGGGATAGCAATCAGCCCCAGCATTTT
TRBV6-5	TRBD1	TRBJ2-7	once	CASRRDRGYEQYF	TGTGCCAGCAGAAGGGACAGGGGCTACGAGCAGTACTTC
TRBV28	TRBD2	TRBJ2-1	few	CASSSGGGGNYVNEQFF	TGTGCCAGCAGTTCCGGAGGCGGGGGGAACTATGTAAATGAGCAGTTCTTC
TRBV25-1	TRBD1	TRBJ2-1	.	CASSGDSNEQFF	TGTGCCAGCAGTGGGGACAGCAATGAGCAGTTCTTC
TRBV2	TRBD2	TRBJ2-3	once	CASSEISGADTQYF	TGTGCCAGCAGTGAAATCAGCGGGGCAGATACGCAGTATTTT
TRBV24-1	.	TRBJ2-1	.	CATSGQSSESSYNEQFF	TGTGCCACCAGTGGACAGTCTAGCGAGAGCTCCTACAATGAGCAGTTCTTC
TRBV5-1	.	TRBJ2-5	.	CASSLGTGTPVGETQYF	TGCGCCAGCAGCTTGGGGACCGGGACTCCGGTGGGGGAGACCCAGTACTTC
TRBV27	.	TRBJ1-6	.	CASSLSGSSYNSPLHF	TGTGCCAGCAGTCTATCCGGGAGCTCCTATAATTCACCCCTCCACTTT
TRBV3-1/TRBV3-2	TRBD2	TRBJ2-1	.	CASSQDVGGEQFF	TGTGCCAGCAGCCAAGATGTGGGAGGGGAGCAGTTCTTC
TRBV7-9	TRBD2	TRBJ2-5	.	CASSKVGLAETLETQYF	TGTGCCAGCAGCAAAGTGGGACTAGCGGAGACCTTAGAGACCCAGTACTTC
TRBV12-5	TRBD1	TRBJ2-7	few	CASGLGAGGNGQYF	TGTGCTAGTGGTTTGGGAGCAGGGGGCAATGGGCAGTACTTC
TRBV19	TRBD2	TRBJ2-3	.	CASSFRGLAGRRGDTQYF	TGTGCCAGTAGCTTTAGGGGACTAGCGGGTCGAAGGGGAGATACGCAGTATTTT
TRBV18	.	TRBJ1-3	few	CASSPRSSSGNTIYF	TGTGCCAGCTCACCACGGTCTAGCTCTGGAAACACCATATATTTT
TRBV3-1/TRBV3-2	.	TRBJ2-7	.	CASSLSAETYEQYF	TGTGCCAGCAGCCTAAGCGCGGAAACCTACGAGCAGTACTTC
TRBV3-1/TRBV3-2	TRBD1	TRBJ1-5	.	CASSPASGTGGDQPQHF	TGTGCCAGCAGCCCTGCCTCCGGGACAGGGGGGGACCAGCCCCAGCATTTT
TRBV11-3	TRBD1	TRBJ2-7	.	CASSRDRVYEQYF	TGTGCCAGCAGCCGGGACAGGGTGTACGAGCAGTACTTC
TRBV4-1	TRBD2	TRBJ2-1	.	CASSRKTSGSIYEQFF	TGCGCCAGCAGCCGAAAGACTAGCGGGAGTATCTATGAGCAGTTCTTC
TRBV10-1	TRBD1	TRBJ1-1	.	CASSESTGAVAEAFF	TGCGCCAGCAGTGAGTCGACAGGGGCTGTGGCTGAAGCTTTCTTT
TRBV24-1	TRBD1	TRBJ2-1	.	CATSPGQGTDEQFF	TGTGCCACCAGCCCGGGACAGGGGACCGATGAGCAGTTCTTC
TRBV6-1	.	TRBJ2-1	.	CASSEAQGFRQFF	TGTGCCAGCAGTGAAGCGCAGGGATTCAGGCAGTTCTTC
TRBV18	.	TRBJ1-4	.	CASSRRDIVTNEKLFF	TGTGCCAGCTCACGCCGGGACATTGTAACTAATGAAAAACTGTTTTTT
TRBV5-1	TRBD1	TRBJ1-6	.	CASSFDRGNSPLHF	TGCGCCAGCAGCTTCGACAGGGGGAATTCACCCCTCCACTTT
TRBV2	TRBD2	TRBJ2-7	.	CASSKRLAGATEQYF	TGTGCCAGCAGTAAGAGGCTAGCGGGAGCCACCGAGCAGTACTTC
TRBV5-1	TRBD1	TRBJ2-7	.	CASSVDRAYEQYF	TGCGCCAGCAGCGTCGACAGGGCCTACGAGCAGTACTTC
TRBV12-3/TRBV12-4	TRBD1	TRBJ2-1	once	CASSRQGTEQFF	TGTGCCAGCAGCCGACAGGGAACTGAGCAGTTCTTC
TRBV6-6	TRBD1	TRBJ1-1	.	CASSSQGDTEAFF	TGTGCCAGCAGTTCTCAGGGGGACACTGAAGCTTTCTTT